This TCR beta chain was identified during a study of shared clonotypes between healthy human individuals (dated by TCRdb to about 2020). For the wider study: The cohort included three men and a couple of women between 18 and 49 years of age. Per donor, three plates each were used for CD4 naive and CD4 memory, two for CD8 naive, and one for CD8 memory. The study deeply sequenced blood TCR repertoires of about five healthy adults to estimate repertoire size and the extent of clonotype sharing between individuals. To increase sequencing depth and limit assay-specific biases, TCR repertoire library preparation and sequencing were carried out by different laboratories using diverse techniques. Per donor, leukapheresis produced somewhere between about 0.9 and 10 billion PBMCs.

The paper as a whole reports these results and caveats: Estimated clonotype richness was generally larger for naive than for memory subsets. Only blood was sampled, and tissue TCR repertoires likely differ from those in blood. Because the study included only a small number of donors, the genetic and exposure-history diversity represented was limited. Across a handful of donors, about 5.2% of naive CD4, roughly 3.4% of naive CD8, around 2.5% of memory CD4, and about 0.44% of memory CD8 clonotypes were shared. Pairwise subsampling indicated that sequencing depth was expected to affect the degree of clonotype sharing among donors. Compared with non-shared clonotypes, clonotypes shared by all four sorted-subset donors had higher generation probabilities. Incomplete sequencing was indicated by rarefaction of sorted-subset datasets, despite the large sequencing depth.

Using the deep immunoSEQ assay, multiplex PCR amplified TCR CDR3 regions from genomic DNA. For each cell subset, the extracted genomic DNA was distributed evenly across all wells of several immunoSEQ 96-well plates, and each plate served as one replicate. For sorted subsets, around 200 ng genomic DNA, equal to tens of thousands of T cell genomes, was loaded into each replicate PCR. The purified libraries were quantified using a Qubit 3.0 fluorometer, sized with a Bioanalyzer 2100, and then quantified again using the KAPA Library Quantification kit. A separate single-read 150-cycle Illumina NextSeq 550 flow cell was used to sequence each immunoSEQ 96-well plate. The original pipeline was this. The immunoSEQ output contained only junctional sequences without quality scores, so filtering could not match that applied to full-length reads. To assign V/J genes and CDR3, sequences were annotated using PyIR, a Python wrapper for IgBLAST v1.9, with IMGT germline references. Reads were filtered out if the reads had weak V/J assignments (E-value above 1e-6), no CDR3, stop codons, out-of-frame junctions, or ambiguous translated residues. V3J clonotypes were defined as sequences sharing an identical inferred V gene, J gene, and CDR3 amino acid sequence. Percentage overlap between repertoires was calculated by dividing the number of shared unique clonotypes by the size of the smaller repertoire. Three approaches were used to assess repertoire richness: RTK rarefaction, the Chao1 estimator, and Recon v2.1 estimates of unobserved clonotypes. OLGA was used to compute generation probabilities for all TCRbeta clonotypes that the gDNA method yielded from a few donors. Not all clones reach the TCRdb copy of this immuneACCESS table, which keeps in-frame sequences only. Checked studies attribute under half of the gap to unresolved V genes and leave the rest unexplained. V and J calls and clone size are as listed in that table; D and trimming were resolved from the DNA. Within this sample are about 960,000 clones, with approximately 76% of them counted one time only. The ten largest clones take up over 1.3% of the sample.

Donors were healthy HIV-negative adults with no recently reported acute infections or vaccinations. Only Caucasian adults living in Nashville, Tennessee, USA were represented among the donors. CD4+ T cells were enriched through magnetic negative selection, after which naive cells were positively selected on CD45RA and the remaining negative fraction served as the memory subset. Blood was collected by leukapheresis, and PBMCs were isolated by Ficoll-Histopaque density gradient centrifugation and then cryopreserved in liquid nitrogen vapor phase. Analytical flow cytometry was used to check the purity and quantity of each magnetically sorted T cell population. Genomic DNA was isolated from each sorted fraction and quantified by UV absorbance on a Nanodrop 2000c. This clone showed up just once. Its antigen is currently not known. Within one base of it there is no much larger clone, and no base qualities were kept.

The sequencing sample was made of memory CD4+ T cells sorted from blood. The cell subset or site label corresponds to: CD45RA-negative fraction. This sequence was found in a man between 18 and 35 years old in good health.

CDR3 loop: CASTGGRDTGELFF. The DNA sequence follows: TGTGCCAGCACCGGAGGGCGCGACACCGGGGAGCTGTTTTTT. The rearranged segments are TRBV6-6 and TRBJ2-2, with a weak D call of TRBD2 (6 bases match). CDR1 is given as MNHNY and CDR2 as SVGAGI, both from the germline V gene (reference sequence). The trim is 7 bases for V and 3 bases for J, with a gap of 12 bases between the germline ends. Counted from cysteine to phenylalanine, this CDR3 has 14 amino acids. Of all the DNA, just the CDR3 is kept, 42 bases in frame from base 1.